Following are 24 T cell receptor beta chains from one sample sequenced in a study of blood T cell repertoires in COVID-19. The repertoire was sequenced with immunoSEQ multiplex PCR; TCRdb's copy has only in-frame clones and lacks some. The sample consists of about 81,000 clones, around 90% of them appearing once. The material sequenced was peripheral blood. The receptors shown here come from a man between 65 and 85 years old with acute or convalescent COVID-19.

CDR3: CASSTSPGTSYEQYF. For the CDR3, the DNA is TGTGCCAGTAGTACCTCCCCCGGGACAAGCTACGAGCAGTACTTC. The genes are TRBV19 and TRBJ2-7; possibly TRBD1 for D (6 bases). This CDR3 is built from 15 residues. The V gene lost 4 bases and the J gene lost 3 bases, with 16 bases spanning the gap. The germline V gene has CDR1 LNHDA and CDR2 SQIVND (reference sequence).

This clone was seen only once. This CDR3 reads CASSLGQSTDTQYF. The DNA of the CDR3 is TGTGCCAGCAGCTTGGGACAGAGCACAGATACGCAGTATTTT. The rearrangement joins TRBV11-3 to TRBJ2-3, with 7 bases matching TRBD1. The germline CDR1 and CDR2 sequences are SGHNT and YENEEA. The CDR3 covers 14 residues. With V trimmed by 3 bases and J by 0 bases, 0 bases remained unmatched.

The rearrangement uses TRBV2 and TRBJ2-3; weak D call: TRBD2 (5 bases). The CDR3 has 13 amino acids. Between the trimmed V and J ends, which lost 4 bases and 8 bases, there was a span of 13 bases. The germline CDR1 and CDR2 sequences are SNHLY and FYNNEI. CDR3 coding DNA: TGTGCCAGCAGTGCCCCCGAACGGGGTACGCAGTATTTT. Translated: CASSAPERGTQYF.

The chain employs TRBV13 and TRBJ2-5; the D gene is possibly TRBD2 (5 bases). Germline CDR1 is PRHDT and CDR2 is FYEKMQ (reference sequence). There are 16 residues in the CDR3. Trimming shortened V by 3 bases and J by 5 bases, and 19 bases separated the two germline ends. CDR3 in amino acids: CASSLGVLGGMETQYF. The CDR3 nucleotides read TGTGCCAGCAGCTTGGGAGTCCTAGGAGGCATGGAGACCCAGTACTTC.

V gene TRBV27 combines with J gene TRBJ1-6; 11 nucleotides agree with TRBD1. The germline CDR1 and CDR2 sequences are MNHEY and SMNVEV (reference sequence). The CDR3 length is 19 residues. The trim removed 6 bases at V and 0 bases at J, leaving 10 bases unmatched. The CDR3 sequence: CASSRGQGALSSYNSPLHF. The CDR3 nucleotides are TGTGCCAGCAGCCGAGGACAGGGGGCCTTGAGCTCCTATAATTCACCCCTCCACTTT.

This clone was detected only once. This chain links TRBV28 with TRBJ1-2; D possibly corresponds to TRBD1 (6 bases). Germline V gene data show CDR1 as MDHEN and CDR2 as SYDVKM. The CDR3 is 12 amino acids. V was shortened by 1 base and J by 8 bases, with 8 bases between the two germline ends. The CDR3 DNA reads as TGTGCCAGCAGTTTATCGGGGGGCGGCTACACCTTC. It is translated as CASSLSGGGYTF.

Points on this clone: The junction departs from germline at one end; a sequencing error may be responsible. This chain links TRBV6-6 with TRBJ2-1; D might be TRBD2 (5 bases). Germline lookup yields CDR1 MNHNY and CDR2 SVGAGI (reference sequence). The CDR3 extends over 11 amino acids. CDR3 in DNA: TGTGCCAGCACCTCGGGAAATCTCCACCTCTTC. Protein product: CASTSGNLHLF.

This chain uses TRBV4-1 with TRBJ1-3; D gene ambiguous. Germline lookup yields CDR1 MGHRA and CDR2 YSYEKL. V lost 0 bases, J lost 5 bases, and 14 bases lay in between. The CDR3 spans 16 residues. CDR3 coding DNA: TGCGCCAGCAGCCAAGATGAGGTAGCCCTTAGAAACACCATATATTTT. As protein: CASSQDEVALRNTIYF.

This sequence joins TRBV7-6 and TRBJ1-4, with D possibly TRBD1 on 6 matching bases. Germline CDR1 is SGHVS and CDR2 is FNYEAQ. Between the trimmed V and J ends, which lost 5 bases and 6 bases, there was a span of 13 bases. The length of the CDR3 is 14 residues. CDR3 sequence: CASSRTVGDEKLFF. The CDR3, as DNA: TGTGCCAGCAGCAGGACAGTGGGGGATGAAAAACTGTTTTTT.

The chain links TRBV5-1 to TRBJ2-7, with 13 bases identical to TRBD2. CDR3 length equals 16 residues. CDR1 is SGHRS and CDR2 is YFSETQ in the germline V gene. V shed 4 bases and J 3 bases; nucleotides not matched to a gene: 7. The chain's CDR3 is CASSLRLAGGYYEQYF. In DNA form, the CDR3 reads TGCGCCAGCAGCCTCCGACTAGCGGGGGGATACTACGAGCAGTACTTC.

The rearrangement joins TRBV24-1 to TRBJ1-5; 9 positions agree with TRBD1. V shed 3 bases and J 6 bases; nucleotides not matched to a gene: 5. Germline loops: CDR1 KGHDR, CDR2 SFDVKD. The CDR3 runs 15 residues. The CDR3 is CATSDPGQGFQPQHF. The CDR3 region has the DNA TGTGCCACCAGTGATCCAGGACAGGGGTTTCAGCCCCAGCATTTT.

The chain couples TRBV11-2 to TRBJ2-1, with D possibly being TRBD2 (6 bases). CDR3 length: 14 residues. Trimming left V 1 base short and J 3 bases short, with 7 bases between. The germline CDR1 and CDR2 sequences are SGHAT and FQNNGV. CDR3 loop: CASSLADYYNEQFF. CDR3 coding DNA: TGTGCCAGCAGCTTAGCGGACTACTACAATGAGCAGTTCTTC. Looking up the rest from reference TRBV11-2 and TRBJ2-1 gives the full variable domain: EAGVAQSPRYKIIEKRQSVAFWCNPISGHATLYWYQQILGQGPKLLIQFQNNGVVDDSQLPKDRFSAERLKGVDSTLKIQPAKLEDSAVYLCASSLADYYNEQFFGPGTRLTVL.

This clone was picked up one time. The chain uses TRBV28 and TRBJ1-2; 8 bases match TRBD1. The V gene's germline CDR1 is MDHEN and CDR2 SYDVKM. The ends lost 6 bases at V and 1 base at J; junction bases unmatched: 4. This CDR3 region has 14 residues. CDR3 nucleotides: TGTGCCAGCAGCACGACAGGGGATAACTATGGCTACACCTTC. Translation gives CASSTTGDNYGYTF.

V is TRBV5-6 and J is TRBJ2-3; a possible D gene is TRBD1 (6 bases). Looked up from germline, CDR1 is SGHDT and CDR2 is YYEEEE. The CDR3 contains 16 residues. Trimming took 5 bases from V and 0 from J, leaving 16 bases between them. In DNA form, the CDR3 reads TGTGCCAGCAGTTCAACGGGACACTCTAGCACAGATACGCAGTATTTT. Encoded protein: CASSSTGHSSTDTQYF.

This chain uses TRBV5-5 with TRBJ1-4; 7 nucleotides align to TRBD1. The CDR3 loop spans 17 amino acids. The ends lost 2 bases at V and 5 bases at J; junction bases unmatched: 12. From germline, CDR1 is SGHKS and CDR2 YYEKEE (reference sequence). DNA of the CDR3: TGTGCCAGCAGCTTACAGATGGCGGGACAGCAAAATGAAAAACTGTTTTTT. Its translation is CASSLQMAGQQNEKLFF.

This clone was observed a few times. The chain links TRBV7-9 to TRBJ2-7; no definite D call. Germline CDR1 and CDR2: SEHNR and FQNEAQ (reference sequence). V lost 2 bases and J 2 bases, leaving 10 bases between the germline ends. The CDR3 consists of 14 residues. CDR3 DNA sequence: TGTGCCAGCAGCTTAACGTTAGCCCCCTACGAGCAGTACTTC. It translates to CASSLTLAPYEQYF.

CDR3 residues: CASSPRTGDVGEQFF. CDR3 DNA: TGTGCCAGCTCACCAAGGACAGGGGATGTGGGTGAGCAGTTCTTC. The rearrangement joins TRBV18 to TRBJ2-1; TRBD1 agrees at 9 bases. This CDR3 has 15 residues. CDR1 KGHSH and CDR2 LQKENI come from the germline V gene. J lost 9 bases, V lost 2 bases, and 8 bases had no gene match.

CDR3 nucleotide sequence: TGCGCCAGCAGCTTTCCGGAGACAGATACGCAGTATTTT. Translating gives CASSFPETDTQYF. The chain uses TRBV5-1 and TRBJ2-3; D remains ambiguous. The CDR3 length is 13 residues. Trimming left V 2 bases short and J 3 bases short, with 7 bases between. Germline CDR1 is SGHRS and CDR2 is YFSETQ.

The V and J genes are TRBV6-1 and TRBJ1-5; 7 positions agree with TRBD1. The V gene end was trimmed by 2 bases and the J gene end by 3 bases; junction bases not matched to a gene: 7. The CDR3 spans 16 residues. CDR1 MNHNS and CDR2 SASEGT come from the germline V gene. CDR3 in amino acids: CASSEMTGLVNQPQHF. DNA of the CDR3: TGTGCCAGCAGTGAAATGACAGGGTTGGTCAATCAGCCCCAGCATTTT.

The genes are TRBV28 and TRBJ1-5, with 9 bases identical to TRBD1. V trimming: 5 bases; J trimming: 5 bases; junction bases outside the gene matches: 10. CDR1 is MDHEN, CDR2 SYDVKM, per germline. The CDR3 runs 16 residues. The chain's CDR3 is CASSPQGQGYYQPQHF. The CDR3 DNA sequence: TGTGCCAGCAGTCCGCAAGGACAGGGGTACTATCAGCCCCAGCATTTT.

This clone appeared a single time. The chain is built from TRBV28 and TRBJ1-5, with 8 positions matching TRBD1. Trimming cost V 4 bases and J 1 base; bases outside gene matches: 3. Germline V gene sequence: CDR1 MDHEN, CDR2 SYDVKM. The CDR3 extends over 15 amino acids. The CDR3 region is CASSSGTGSNQPQHF. The DNA of the CDR3 is TGTGCCAGCAGTTCAGGGACAGGAAGCAATCAGCCCCAGCATTTT.

The chain has TRBV24-1 and TRBJ2-2, with 10 bases fitting TRBD1. V shed 7 bases and J 3 bases; nucleotides not matched to a gene: 4. Germline-derived CDR1 and CDR2 are KGHDR and SFDVKD. The CDR3 has 15 residues. CDR3 in DNA: TGTGCCACCAGAGCGGGACAGGGGTACACCGGGGAGCTGTTTTTT. As protein: CATRAGQGYTGELFF.

The chain joins TRBV4-3 to TRBJ2-2; possibly TRBD1 for D (5 bases). CDR1 LGHNA and CDR2 YSLEER come from the germline V gene. The V end lost 0 bases, the J end lost 5 bases, and 13 bases lay between the germline ends. The CDR3 loop spans 16 amino acids. Here the CDR3 reads CASSQDFRVVTGELFF. The DNA for the CDR3 is TGCGCCAGCAGCCAAGATTTCAGGGTAGTGACCGGGGAGCTGTTTTTT.

About this clone: The germline gene is not matched at one end of the junction; a read error may be the cause. The chain is built from TRBV10-2 and TRBJ1-5; tentatively, D is TRBD1 (5 bases). Germline loops: CDR1 WSHSY, CDR2 SAAADI. This CDR3 spans 13 amino acids. CDR3 region: CASSEQGKQPQHF. CDR3 in DNA: TGCGCCAGCAGTGAGCAGGGCAAGCAGCCCCAGCATTTT.